The text below deals with one TCR beta chain. The antigen is unknown. In germline, CDR1 is SGDLS, CDR2 YYNGEE. This CDR3 comprises 12 residues. Trimming left V 5 bases short and J 3 bases short, with 7 bases between. The method was immunoSEQ multiplex PCR; TCRdb's version includes in-frame clones alone and lacks a portion of them. Of approximately 180,000 clones in the sample, 92% were seen once. This entry is derived from a study of T cell responses to AZD1222 COVID-19 vaccine. Across the study: Combined were second doses at about 4 or about 12 weeks. Findings of the study overall: At baseline, seropositivity was found in only six or seven AZD1222 recipients. A reported finding is that nearly half of spike-specific TCRs target unmutated variant regions. Sampling that yielded the repertoires occurred only after the peak T cell response.

This chain joins TRBV9 and TRBJ2-3; D tentatively reads TRBD1 or TRBD2 (5 bases each). The receptor was isolated from an adult in good health. The sequencing used peripheral blood, collected on day 0 of AZD1222 vaccination. This chain's CDR3 is CASRGETDTQYF. CDR3 in DNA: TGTGCCAGCAGGGGGGAAACAGATACGCAGTATTTT. The complete variable domain, with remaining parts taken from reference TRBV9 and TRBJ2-3, reads DSGVTQTPKHLITATGQRVTLRCSPRSGDLSVYWYQQSLDQGLQFLIQYYNGEERAKGNILERFSAQQFPDLHSELNLSSLELGDSALYFCASRGETDTQYFGPGTRLTVL.